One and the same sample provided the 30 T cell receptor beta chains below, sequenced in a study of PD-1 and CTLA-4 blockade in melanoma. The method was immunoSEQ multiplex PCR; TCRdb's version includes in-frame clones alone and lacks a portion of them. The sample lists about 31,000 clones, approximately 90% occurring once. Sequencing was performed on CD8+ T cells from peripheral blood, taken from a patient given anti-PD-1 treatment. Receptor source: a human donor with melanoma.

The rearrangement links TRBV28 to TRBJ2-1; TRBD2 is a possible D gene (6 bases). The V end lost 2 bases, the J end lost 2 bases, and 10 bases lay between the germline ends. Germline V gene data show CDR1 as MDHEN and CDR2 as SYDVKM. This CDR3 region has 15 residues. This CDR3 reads CASSLMREAYNEQFF. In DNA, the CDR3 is TGTGCCAGCAGTTTAATGAGGGAGGCCTACAATGAGCAGTTCTTC.

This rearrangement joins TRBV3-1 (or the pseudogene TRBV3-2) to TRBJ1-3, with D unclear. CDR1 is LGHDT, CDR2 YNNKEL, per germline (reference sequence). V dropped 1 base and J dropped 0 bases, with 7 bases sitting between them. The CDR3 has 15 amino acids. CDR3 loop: CASSQGSDSGNTIYF. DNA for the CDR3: TGTGCCAGCAGCCAAGGGTCGGACTCTGGAAACACCATATATTTT.

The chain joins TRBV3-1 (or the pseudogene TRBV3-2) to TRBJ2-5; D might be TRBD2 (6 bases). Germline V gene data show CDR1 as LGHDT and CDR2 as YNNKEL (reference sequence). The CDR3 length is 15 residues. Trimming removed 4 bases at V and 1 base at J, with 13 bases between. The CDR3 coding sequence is TGTGCCAGCAGCCGCGGGGCGGCGGCCCAAGAGACCCAGTACTTC. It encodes CASSRGAAAQETQYF.

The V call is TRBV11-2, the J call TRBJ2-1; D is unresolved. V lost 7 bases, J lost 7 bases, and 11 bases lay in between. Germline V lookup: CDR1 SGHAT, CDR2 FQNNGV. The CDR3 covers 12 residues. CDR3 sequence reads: CASTWAANEQFF. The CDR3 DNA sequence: TGTGCCAGCACCTGGGCCGCGAATGAGCAGTTCTTC.

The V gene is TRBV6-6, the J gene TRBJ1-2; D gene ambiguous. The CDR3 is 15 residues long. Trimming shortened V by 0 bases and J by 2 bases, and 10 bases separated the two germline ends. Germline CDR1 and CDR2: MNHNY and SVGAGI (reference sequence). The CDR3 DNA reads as TGTGCCAGCAGTTACTCTGCAGAAGCCAACTATGGCTACACCTTC. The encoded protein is CASSYSAEANYGYTF.

Written as DNA, the CDR3 is TGTGCCAGCAGCATTCAGGGATACTCCTACGAGCAGTACTTC. The encoded protein is CASSIQGYSYEQYF. The rearrangement links TRBV11-2 to TRBJ2-7; tentatively, D is TRBD1 (5 bases). V was pared by 5 bases and J by 0 bases, with 11 bases between. This CDR3 is 14 amino acids long. Germline CDR1 reads SGHAT; CDR2 reads FQNNGV.

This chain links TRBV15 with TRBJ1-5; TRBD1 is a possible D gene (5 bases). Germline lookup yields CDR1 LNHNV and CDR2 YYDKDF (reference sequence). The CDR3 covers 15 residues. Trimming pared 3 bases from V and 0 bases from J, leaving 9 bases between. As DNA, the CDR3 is TGTGCCACCAGCAGGAAGGGGAATAGCAATCAGCCCCAGCATTTT. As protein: CATSRKGNSNQPQHF.

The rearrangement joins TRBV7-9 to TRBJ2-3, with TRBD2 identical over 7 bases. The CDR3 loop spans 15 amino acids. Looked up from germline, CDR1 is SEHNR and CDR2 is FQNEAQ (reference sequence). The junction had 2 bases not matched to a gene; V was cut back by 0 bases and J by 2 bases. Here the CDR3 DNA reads TGTGCCAGCAGCTTAGCGGGAGGGCCCACAGATACGCAGTATTTT. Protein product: CASSLAGGPTDTQYF.

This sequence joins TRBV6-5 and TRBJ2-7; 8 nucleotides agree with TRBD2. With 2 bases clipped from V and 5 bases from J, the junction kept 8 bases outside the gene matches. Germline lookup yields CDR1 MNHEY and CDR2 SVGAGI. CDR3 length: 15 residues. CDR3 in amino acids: CASSYSIGGADEQYF. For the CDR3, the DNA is TGTGCCAGCAGTTACAGTATCGGGGGGGCCGACGAGCAGTACTTC.

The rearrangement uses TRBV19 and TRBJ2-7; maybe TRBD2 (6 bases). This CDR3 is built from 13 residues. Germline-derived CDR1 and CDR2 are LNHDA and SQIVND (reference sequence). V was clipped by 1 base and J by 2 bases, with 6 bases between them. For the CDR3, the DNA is TGTGCCAGTAGTATAGGGGAGGCCTACGAGCAGTACTTC. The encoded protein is CASSIGEAYEQYF.

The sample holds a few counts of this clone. The CDR3 nucleotides read TGTGCCAGCAGCCAAGATCCCCGGACAGGGGACGAGCAGTACTTC. Its protein product is CASSQDPRTGDEQYF. The rearrangement links TRBV3-1 (or the pseudogene TRBV3-2) to TRBJ2-7; TRBD1 matches at 9 bases. V lost 0 bases and J lost 5; bases outside the gene matches: 5. Germline V gene data show CDR1 as LGHDT and CDR2 as YNNKEL (reference sequence). The CDR3 spans 15 residues.

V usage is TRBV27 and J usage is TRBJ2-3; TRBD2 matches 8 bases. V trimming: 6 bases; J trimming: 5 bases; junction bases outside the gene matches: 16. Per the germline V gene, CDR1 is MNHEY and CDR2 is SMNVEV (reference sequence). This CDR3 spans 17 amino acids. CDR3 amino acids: CASSLRLAGGQKDTQYF. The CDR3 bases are TGTGCCAGCAGCCTTCGGCTGGCGGGAGGTCAGAAAGATACGCAGTATTTT.

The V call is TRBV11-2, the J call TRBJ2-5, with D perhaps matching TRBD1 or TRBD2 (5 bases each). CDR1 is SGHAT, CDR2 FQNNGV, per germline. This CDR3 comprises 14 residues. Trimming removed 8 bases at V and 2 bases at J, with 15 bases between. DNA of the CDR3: TGTGCCAGCGGGGCCGGGGCGAAGCAAGAGACCCAGTACTTC. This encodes CASGAGAKQETQYF.

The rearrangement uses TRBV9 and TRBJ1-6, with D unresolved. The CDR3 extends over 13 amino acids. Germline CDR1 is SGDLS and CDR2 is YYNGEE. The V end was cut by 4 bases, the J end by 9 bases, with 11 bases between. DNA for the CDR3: TGTGCCAGCAGCCCAGAAGACTCTTCACCCCTCCACTTT. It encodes CASSPEDSSPLHF.

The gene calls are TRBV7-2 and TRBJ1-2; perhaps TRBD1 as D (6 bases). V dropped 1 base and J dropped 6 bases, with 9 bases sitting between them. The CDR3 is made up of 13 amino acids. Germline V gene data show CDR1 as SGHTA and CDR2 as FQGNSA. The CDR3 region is CASSLGRGDGYTF. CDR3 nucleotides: TGTGCCAGCAGCTTAGGCAGGGGAGATGGCTACACCTTC.

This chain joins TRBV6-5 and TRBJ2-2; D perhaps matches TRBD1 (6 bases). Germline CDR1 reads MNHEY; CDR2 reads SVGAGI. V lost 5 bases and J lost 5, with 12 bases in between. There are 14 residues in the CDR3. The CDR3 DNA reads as TGTGCCAGCAGTCAGTACAGGGAAACCGGGGAGCTGTTTTTT. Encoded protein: CASSQYRETGELFF.

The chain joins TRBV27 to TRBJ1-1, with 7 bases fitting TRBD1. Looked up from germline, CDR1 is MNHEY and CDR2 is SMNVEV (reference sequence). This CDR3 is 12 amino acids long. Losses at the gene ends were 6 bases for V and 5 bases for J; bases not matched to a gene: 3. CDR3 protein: CASRRGQTEAFF. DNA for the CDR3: TGTGCCAGCAGGAGGGGGCAAACTGAAGCTTTCTTT.

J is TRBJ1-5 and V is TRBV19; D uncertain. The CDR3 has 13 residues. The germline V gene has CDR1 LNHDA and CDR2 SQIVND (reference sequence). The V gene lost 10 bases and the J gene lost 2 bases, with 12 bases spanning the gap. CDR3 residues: CATDRVGNQPQHF. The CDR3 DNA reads TGTGCCACCGACCGCGTGGGCAATCAGCCCCAGCATTTT.

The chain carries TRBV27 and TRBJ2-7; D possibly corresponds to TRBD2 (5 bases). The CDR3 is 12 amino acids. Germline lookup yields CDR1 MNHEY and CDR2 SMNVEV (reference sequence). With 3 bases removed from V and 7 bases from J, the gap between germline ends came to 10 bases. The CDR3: CASSLSGVEQYF. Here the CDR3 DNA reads TGTGCCAGCAGTTTGTCCGGGGTTGAGCAGTACTTC.

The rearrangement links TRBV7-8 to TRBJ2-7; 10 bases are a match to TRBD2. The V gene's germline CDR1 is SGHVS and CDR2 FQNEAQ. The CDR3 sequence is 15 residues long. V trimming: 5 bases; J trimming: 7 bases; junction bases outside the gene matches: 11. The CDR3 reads CASSPRASGSSEQYF. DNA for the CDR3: TGTGCCAGCAGCCCACGGGCTAGCGGGAGTTCGGAGCAGTACTTC. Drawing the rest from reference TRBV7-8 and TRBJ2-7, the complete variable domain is GAGVSQSPRYKVAKRGQDVALRCDPISGHVSLFWYQQALGQGPEFLTYFQNEAQLDKSGLPSDRFFAERPEGSVSTLKIQRTQQEDSAVYLCASSPRASGSSEQYFGPGTRLTVT.

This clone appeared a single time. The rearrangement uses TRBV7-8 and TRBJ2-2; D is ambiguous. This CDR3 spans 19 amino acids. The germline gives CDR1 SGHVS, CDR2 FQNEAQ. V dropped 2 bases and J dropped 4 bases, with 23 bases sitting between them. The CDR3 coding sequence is TGTGCCAGCAGCTTAATAGTCGACACCCCGTTACAAGCCACCGGGGAGCTGTTTTTT. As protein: CASSLIVDTPLQATGELFF.

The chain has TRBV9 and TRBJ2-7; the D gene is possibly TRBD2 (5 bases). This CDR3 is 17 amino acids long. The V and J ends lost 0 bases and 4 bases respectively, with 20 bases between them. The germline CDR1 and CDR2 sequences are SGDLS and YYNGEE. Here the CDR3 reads CASSVGNSGISGYEQYF. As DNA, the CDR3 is TGTGCCAGCAGCGTAGGAAATAGTGGAATATCGGGATACGAGCAGTACTTC. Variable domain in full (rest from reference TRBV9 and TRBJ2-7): DSGVTQTPKHLITATGQRVTLRCSPRSGDLSVYWYQQSLDQGLQFLIQYYNGEERAKGNILERFSAQQFPDLHSELNLSSLELGDSALYFCASSVGNSGISGYEQYFGPGTRLTVT.

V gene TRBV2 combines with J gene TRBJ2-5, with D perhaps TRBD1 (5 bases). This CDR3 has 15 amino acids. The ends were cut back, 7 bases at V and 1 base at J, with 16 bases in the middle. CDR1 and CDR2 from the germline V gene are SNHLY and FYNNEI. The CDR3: CASTLLTGTQETQYF. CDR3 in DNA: TGTGCCAGCACCTTACTCACAGGAACCCAAGAGACCCAGTACTTC.

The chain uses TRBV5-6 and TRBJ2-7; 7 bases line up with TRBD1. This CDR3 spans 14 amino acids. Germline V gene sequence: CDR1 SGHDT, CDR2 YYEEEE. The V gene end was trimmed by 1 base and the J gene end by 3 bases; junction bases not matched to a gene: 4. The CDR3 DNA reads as TGTGCCAGCAGCTTGACCGGGACAGTCTACGAGCAGTACTTC. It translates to CASSLTGTVYEQYF.

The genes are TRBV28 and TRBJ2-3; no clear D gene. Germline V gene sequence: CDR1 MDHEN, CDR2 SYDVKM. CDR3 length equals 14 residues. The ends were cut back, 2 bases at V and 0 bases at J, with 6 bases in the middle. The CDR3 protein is CASSLLTSTDTQYF. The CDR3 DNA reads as TGTGCCAGCAGTTTACTCACTAGCACAGATACGCAGTATTTT. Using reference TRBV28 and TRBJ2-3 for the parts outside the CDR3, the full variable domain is DVKVTQSSRYLVKRTGEKVFLECVQDMDHENMFWYRQDPGLGLRLIYFSYDVKMKEKGDIPEGYSVSREKKERFSLILESASTNQTSMYLCASSLLTSTDTQYFGPGTRLTVL.

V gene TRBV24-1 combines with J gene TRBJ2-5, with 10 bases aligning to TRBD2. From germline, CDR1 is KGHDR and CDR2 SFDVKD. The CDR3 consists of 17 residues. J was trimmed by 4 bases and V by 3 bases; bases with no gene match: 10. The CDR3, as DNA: TGTGCCACCAGTGATGCCCAAAGGGCTAGCGGGAGAGAGACCCAGTACTTC. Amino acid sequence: CATSDAQRASGRETQYF.

The CDR3 bases are TGTGCCAGCAGCCCCCGGGGGGAGGGTAGAAACATTCAGTACTTC. It is translated as CASSPRGEGRNIQYF. This sequence joins TRBV7-9 and TRBJ2-4; 7 bases align to TRBD2. There are 15 residues in the CDR3. Trimming at V came to 5 bases and at J to 6 bases, leaving 10 bases not matched to a gene. Per the germline V gene, CDR1 is SEHNR and CDR2 is FQNEAQ (reference sequence).

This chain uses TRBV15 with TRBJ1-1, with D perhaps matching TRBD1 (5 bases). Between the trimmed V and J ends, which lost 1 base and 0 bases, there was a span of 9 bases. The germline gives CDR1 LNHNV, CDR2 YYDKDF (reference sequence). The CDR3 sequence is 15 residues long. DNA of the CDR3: TGTGCCACCAGCAGAGGCTCAGGGCTGAACACTGAAGCTTTCTTT. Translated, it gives CATSRGSGLNTEAFF. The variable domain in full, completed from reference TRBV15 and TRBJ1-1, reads DAMVIQNPRYQVTQFGKPVTLSCSQTLNHNVMYWYQQKSSQAPKLLFHYYDKDFNNEADTPDNFQSRRPNTSFCFLDIRSPGLGDTAMYLCATSRGSGLNTEAFFGQGTRLTVV.

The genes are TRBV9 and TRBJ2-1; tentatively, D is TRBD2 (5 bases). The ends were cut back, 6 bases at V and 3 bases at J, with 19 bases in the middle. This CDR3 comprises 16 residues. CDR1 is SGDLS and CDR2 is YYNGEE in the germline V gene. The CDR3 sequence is CASTATEVGLYNEQFF. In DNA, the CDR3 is TGTGCCAGCACAGCGACGGAGGTAGGGCTCTACAATGAGCAGTTCTTC.

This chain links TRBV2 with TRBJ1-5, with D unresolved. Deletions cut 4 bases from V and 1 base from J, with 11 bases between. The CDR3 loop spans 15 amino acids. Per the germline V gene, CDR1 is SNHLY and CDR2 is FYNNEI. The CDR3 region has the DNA TGTGCCAGCAGTGGAGGAGAGACCAGCAATCAGCCCCAGCATTTT. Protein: CASSGGETSNQPQHF.